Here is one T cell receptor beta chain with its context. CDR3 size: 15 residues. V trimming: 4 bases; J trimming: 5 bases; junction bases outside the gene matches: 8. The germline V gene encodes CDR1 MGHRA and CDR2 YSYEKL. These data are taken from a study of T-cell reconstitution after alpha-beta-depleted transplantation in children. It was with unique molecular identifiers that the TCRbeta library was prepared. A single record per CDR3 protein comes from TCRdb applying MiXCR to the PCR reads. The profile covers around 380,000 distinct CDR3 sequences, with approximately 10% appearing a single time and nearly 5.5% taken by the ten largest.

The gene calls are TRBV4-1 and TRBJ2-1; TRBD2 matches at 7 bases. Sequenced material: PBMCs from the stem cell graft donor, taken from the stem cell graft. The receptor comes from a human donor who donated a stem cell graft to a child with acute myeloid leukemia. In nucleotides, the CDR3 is TGCGCCAGCAGCCCGTTGGGGCGGGAGAACAATGAGCAGTTCTTC. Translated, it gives CASSPLGRENNEQFF.